Each of the 5 T cell receptor beta chains below was sequenced from the same sample in a study of T cell responses to AZD1222 COVID-19 vaccine. Method: immunoSEQ multiplex PCR; TCRdb's copy keeps in-frame clones and lacks some. In the table there are 170,000 or so clones, about nine tenths of which are singletons. Sequenced here: peripheral blood, sampled on day 0 of AZD1222 vaccination. The receptors come from an adult in good health.

The chain recombines TRBV14 with TRBJ1-1; 10 bases are a match to TRBD1. Losses at the gene ends were 5 bases for V and 4 bases for J; bases not matched to a gene: 7. This CDR3 region has 15 residues. Germline CDR1 reads SGHDN; CDR2 reads FVKESK. CDR3 DNA sequence: TGTGCCAGCAGCTCCGACAGGGGGCGTAGCACTGAAGCTTTCTTT. Translated: CASSSDRGRSTEAFF.

The V gene is TRBV6-5, the J gene TRBJ1-1, with a tentative D call TRBD1 (5 bases). This CDR3 is built from 13 residues. From germline, CDR1 is MNHEY and CDR2 SVGAGI. Trimming removed 6 bases at V and 3 bases at J, with 11 bases between. The CDR3 spells CASRWVGDTEAFF. The CDR3 DNA follows: TGTGCCAGCAGGTGGGTGGGGGACACTGAAGCTTTCTTT.

This chain connects TRBV7-9 to TRBJ1-2, with 7 bases fitting TRBD1. CDR3 length: 14 residues. Germline trimming cut 4 bases from V and 2 bases from J; bases unmatched to any gene: 4. Per the germline V gene, CDR1 is SEHNR and CDR2 is FQNEAQ (reference sequence). This CDR3 is CASSSRQGNYGYTF. The CDR3 coding sequence is TGTGCCAGCAGCTCCCGACAGGGAAACTATGGCTACACCTTC.

The rearrangement uses TRBV6-5 and TRBJ2-7; D ambiguous. Trimming cost V 7 bases and J 0 bases, with 7 bases left between them. This CDR3 is built from 12 residues. Germline CDR1 is MNHEY and CDR2 is SVGAGI. Here the CDR3 reads CASTASSYEQYF. The CDR3 coding sequence is TGTGCCAGCACAGCCAGCTCCTACGAGCAGTACTTC.

The V and J genes are TRBV5-1 and TRBJ2-3; 10 nucleotides align to TRBD1. Trimming took 0 bases from V and 0 from J; bases not matched to a gene: 4. The germline CDR1 and CDR2 sequences are SGHRS and YFSETQ. The CDR3 runs 17 residues. CDR3 region: CASSLAGQGHSTDTQYF. Here the CDR3 DNA reads TGCGCCAGCAGCTTGGCGGGACAGGGGCATAGCACAGATACGCAGTATTTT. Drawing the rest from reference TRBV5-1 and TRBJ2-3, the complete variable domain is KAGVTQTPRYLIKTRGQQVTLSCSPISGHRSVSWYQQTPGQGLQFLFEYFSETQRNKGNFPGRFSGRQFSNSRSEMNVSTLELGDSALYLCASSLAGQGHSTDTQYFGPGTRLTVL.